Listed below are T cell receptor beta chains from one sample, sequenced in a study of T-cell memory formation after mild COVID-19. TCRdb independently ran MiXCR on the 5' RACE reads; one entry per CDR3 protein. This table has 450,000 to 700,000 distinct CDR3 sequences, more than 15% appearing once. The sequenced sample consisted of PBMCs or a T cell subset sorted from them (not recorded which). The receptors shown here come from an adult woman who had mild COVID-19 (a few samples of this study predate the infection). Cell type and time point are not known. Both conserved end residues are part of each CDR3. Fields, in order: CDR3 DNA, CDR3 protein, J gene, V gene, D gene, clone size. A D gene is named only where the DNA matches it firmly. Only part of the rows carry a size: once, few, many, or a class if the clone is expanded.

CDR3nt: TGTGCCAGCAGCGAAGGGGTTAATCAGCCCCAGCATTTT
CDR3aa: CASSEGVNQPQHF
j_gene: TRBJ1-5
v_gene: TRBV7-8
d_gene: NA
abundance: few

CDR3nt: TGTGCCAGCAGCGTCCCACTAGACCAAGAGACCCAGTACTTC
CDR3aa: CASSVPLDQETQYF
j_gene: TRBJ2-5
v_gene: TRBV11-2
d_gene: NA
abundance: NA

CDR3nt: TGTGCCAGCTCACCCCGGGAGTTGTCAAGGGCAGATACGCAGTATTTT
CDR3aa: CASSPRELSRADTQYF
j_gene: TRBJ2-3
v_gene: TRBV18
d_gene: NA
abundance: few

CDR3nt: TGTGCCAGCTCACCACCTCCGGGAACGAGGGAAGCTTTCTTT
CDR3aa: CASSPPPGTREAFF
j_gene: TRBJ1-1
v_gene: TRBV18
d_gene: NA
abundance: NA

CDR3nt: TGTGCCAGCAGCTTGGAGGGGTTTGGCTACACCTTC
CDR3aa: CASSLEGFGYTF
j_gene: TRBJ1-2
v_gene: TRBV5-4
d_gene: NA
abundance: NA

CDR3nt: TGTGCCAGCAGGCCCTCCGGGACTGGGAACGAGCAGTACTTC
CDR3aa: CASRPSGTGNEQYF
j_gene: TRBJ2-7
v_gene: TRBV6-6
d_gene: NA
abundance: many

CDR3nt: TGTGCCTGGAGTGAGACATCCCACAGGGGGAACACTGAAGCTTTCTTT
CDR3aa: CAWSETSHRGNTEAFF
j_gene: TRBJ1-1
v_gene: TRBV30
d_gene: TRBD1
abundance: NA

CDR3nt: TGTGCCACCAGTGAGGCCTCCGGGACAGGACACTACGAGCAGTACTTC
CDR3aa: CATSEASGTGHYEQYF
j_gene: TRBJ2-7
v_gene: TRBV24-1
d_gene: TRBD1
abundance: NA

CDR3nt: TGCAGTGCACTGACTAGCCGGGCCACAGATACGCAGTATTTT
CDR3aa: CSALTSRATDTQYF
j_gene: TRBJ2-3
v_gene: TRBV20-1
d_gene: TRBD2
abundance: few

CDR3nt: TGTGCCAGCAGTTCCGGGACTAGCTCGTACTTC
CDR3aa: CASSSGTSSYF
j_gene: TRBJ2-7
v_gene: TRBV28
d_gene: TRBD2
abundance: NA

CDR3nt: TGTGCCAGCAGCTCCTTATCCGGGGGCAATCAGCCCCAGCATTTT
CDR3aa: CASSSLSGGNQPQHF
j_gene: TRBJ1-5
v_gene: TRBV7-9
d_gene: NA
abundance: few

CDR3nt: TGTGCCAGCAGCATGGGGACAGGGAGCTCCTACGAGCAGTACTTC
CDR3aa: CASSMGTGSSYEQYF
j_gene: TRBJ2-7
v_gene: TRBV13
d_gene: TRBD1
abundance: few

CDR3nt: TGTGCCAGCAGTTTAGCAGCGGGAGTCAAGAATGAGCAGTTCTTC
CDR3aa: CASSLAAGVKNEQFF
j_gene: TRBJ2-1
v_gene: TRBV12-3/TRBV12-4
d_gene: TRBD2
abundance: NA

CDR3nt: TGTGCCTGGAGTGCTCCCTACAATGAGCAGTTCTTC
CDR3aa: CAWSAPYNEQFF
j_gene: TRBJ2-1
v_gene: TRBV30
d_gene: NA
abundance: NA

CDR3nt: TGCAGCGTTGCGGCGGCATGGGGAGGCACTGAAGCTTTCTTT
CDR3aa: CSVAAAWGGTEAFF
j_gene: TRBJ1-1
v_gene: TRBV29-1
d_gene: NA
abundance: NA

CDR3nt: TGTGCCAGCAGCCCTTCGACAGGGGTGAAGACTGAAGCTTTCTTT
CDR3aa: CASSPSTGVKTEAFF
j_gene: TRBJ1-1
v_gene: TRBV3-1
d_gene: TRBD1
abundance: NA

CDR3nt: TGTGCCAGCTCACCACCGCCGGGGGACGAGCAGTTCTTC
CDR3aa: CASSPPPGDEQFF
j_gene: TRBJ2-1
v_gene: TRBV18
d_gene: NA
abundance: few

CDR3nt: TGCGCCAGCAGCTTTTCAGGTTCTGGGCGAGATACGCAGTATTTT
CDR3aa: CASSFSGSGRDTQYF
j_gene: TRBJ2-3
v_gene: TRBV5-1
d_gene: NA
abundance: few

CDR3nt: TGCAGCGTTGTTGGAAGTCCCTATAAGTACAATGAGCAGTTCTTC
CDR3aa: CSVVGSPYKYNEQFF
j_gene: TRBJ2-1
v_gene: TRBV29-1
d_gene: NA
abundance: few

CDR3nt: TGTGCCAGCAGTTTGCTCAAAGGGATATATGGCTACACCTTC
CDR3aa: CASSLLKGIYGYTF
j_gene: TRBJ1-2
v_gene: TRBV28
d_gene: NA
abundance: NA

CDR3nt: TGTGCCAGCAGCCGGACGGACAGGGGGACCCATGGCTACACCTTC
CDR3aa: CASSRTDRGTHGYTF
j_gene: TRBJ1-2
v_gene: TRBV5-5
d_gene: TRBD1
abundance: few

CDR3nt: TGTGCCAGCAGCCATTACCCTAGCACGGACCATAATTCACCCCTCCACTTT
CDR3aa: CASSHYPSTDHNSPLHF
j_gene: TRBJ1-6
v_gene: TRBV7-7
d_gene: NA
abundance: NA

CDR3nt: TGTGCCAGCAGCCAGGAAACAGGGGAGGCCTACGAGCAGTACTTC
CDR3aa: CASSQETGEAYEQYF
j_gene: TRBJ2-7
v_gene: TRBV4-2
d_gene: NA
abundance: many

CDR3nt: TGTGCCAGCAGCACGGGACGTCTTGGAGATACGCAGTATTTT
CDR3aa: CASSTGRLGDTQYF
j_gene: TRBJ2-3
v_gene: TRBV7-6
d_gene: NA
abundance: NA